This entry describes one T cell receptor beta chain. Antigen specificity is unknown. The data derive from a study of cytomegalovirus exposure and HLA in healthy donors. Study-level information: In a later analysis, the 120 or so validation repertoires were reported to have used the same platform as the 666 first-cohort repertoires.

Whole-study findings and limits: In the 120 validation repertoires, a later analysis found that first-cohort TCR clusters tended to co-occur.

Measured with immunoSEQ multiplex PCR; TCRdb has only the in-frame clones, and not every one. The sample comprises over 70,000 clones, about 87% of which are singletons, and less than 5% rests with the top ten. Sequenced input: PBMCs. The origin of this receptor is a woman younger than 35 in good health and CMV-seropositive.

DNA of the CDR3: TGTGCCAGCAGTTTACAGGGGGCATTAACCTACGAGCAGTACTTC. Translating gives CASSLQGALTYEQYF. This chain joins TRBV28 and TRBJ2-7, with TRBD1 matching 8 bases. Losses at the gene ends were 2 bases for V and 2 bases for J; bases not matched to a gene: 5. Germline V gene sequence: CDR1 MDHEN, CDR2 SYDVKM. This CDR3 has 15 amino acids.